Detailed here is one T cell receptor beta chain. Trimming removed 4 bases from V and 4 bases from J, with 11 bases in between. CDR1 is SGHRS, CDR2 YFSETQ, per germline. This CDR3 comprises 13 residues. This entry belongs to a study of blood T cell repertoires in COVID-19. About the study: From the United States, Italy and Spain came samples of acute and convalescent COVID-19. PBMCs, B-cell-depleted T cells, or T cells provided the cDNA or gDNA that made up the material.

Authors' processing steps: Reference gene primer amplification gave nucleated cell count estimates. Repertoires were generated with immunoSEQ multiplex PCR, while TCRdb's copy carries only in-frame clones and drops some. That table supplies the V and J calls and clone size; D and trimming were determined from the DNA. Found here are about 190,000 clones, roughly 80% of them singletons; the top ten hold roughly 12%. This chain joins TRBV5-1 and TRBJ1-2; D possibly corresponds to TRBD1 (5 bases). Sequencing input: peripheral blood. This clonotype was sampled from a woman aged 50 to 65 with acute or convalescent COVID-19. CDR3 sequence reads: CASSGGNLYGYTF. CDR3 coding DNA: TGCGCCAGCAGCGGGGGGAACCTCTATGGCTACACCTTC. The full variable domain, with the rest looked up from reference TRBV5-1 and TRBJ1-2, is KAGVTQTPRYLIKTRGQQVTLSCSPISGHRSVSWYQQTPGQGLQFLFEYFSETQRNKGNFPGRFSGRQFSNSRSEMNVSTLELGDSALYLCASSGGNLYGYTFGSGTRLTVV.